Listed below are T cell receptor beta chains from one sample, sequenced in a study of T cell responses to AZD1222 COVID-19 vaccine. Sequencing was performed with immunoSEQ multiplex PCR; in TCRdb, only in-frame clones are kept and a portion is missing. The data contain some 100,000 clones, 85% to 90% of them singletons. Sequenced material: peripheral blood, taken 28 days after the second AZD1222 dose. These TCRs come from an adult who received the AZD1222 COVID-19 vaccine. The CDR3 runs from the conserved cysteine through the conserved F or W. Each record gives: D gene, clone size, V gene, J gene, CDR3 protein, CDR3 DNA. D genes are given only for firm matches. Rows give clone size only sometimes, using once, few, many, or a class for an expanded clone.

NA	NA	TRBV6-6	TRBJ1-3	CASSPWEGEDSGNTIYF	TGTGCCAGCAGTCCATGGGAAGGGGAAGACTCTGGAAACACCATATATTTT
NA	NA	TRBV6-5	TRBJ1-5	CASGWWLSNQPQHF	TGTGCCAGCGGGTGGTGGCTCAGCAATCAGCCCCAGCATTTT
NA	NA	TRBV12-3/TRBV12-4	TRBJ1-3	CASSFAGNTIYF	TGTGCCAGTAGTTTTGCTGGAAACACCATATATTTT
TRBD1	NA	TRBV18	TRBJ1-3	CASSPPQGAFHSGNTIYF	TGTGCCAGCTCACCACCCCAGGGGGCTTTCCACTCTGGAAACACCATATATTTT
NA	NA	TRBV7-3	TRBJ2-2	CASSPPGPTNTGELFF	TGTGCCAGCAGCCCTCCGGGACCCACGAACACCGGGGAGCTGTTTTTT
TRBD1	few	TRBV2	TRBJ2-2	CASSRQGVMAGELFF	TGTGCCAGCAGTAGACAGGGAGTTATGGCCGGGGAGCTGTTTTTT
TRBD1	NA	TRBV5-8	TRBJ1-6	CASSHRDRGRNSPLHF	TGTGCCAGCAGCCACCGGGACAGGGGGCGGAATTCACCCCTCCACTTT
NA	NA	TRBV11-2	TRBJ1-2	CASRLPDRAGYTF	TGTGCCAGCAGACTACCCGACCGGGCGGGCTACACCTTC
NA	NA	TRBV28	TRBJ2-3	CASSGGVDDTQYF	TGTGCCAGCAGTGGAGGGGTCGACGATACGCAGTATTTT
NA	NA	TRBV5-5	TRBJ1-4	CASSPHERQSTNEKLFF	TGTGCCAGCAGCCCTCACGAAAGACAGTCAACTAATGAAAAACTGTTTTTT
NA	NA	TRBV30	TRBJ2-2	CAWSAGPTNTGELFF	TGTGCCTGGAGTGCCGGGCCGACGAACACCGGGGAGCTGTTTTTT
NA	NA	TRBV5-1	TRBJ1-1	CASSLGKNTEAFF	TGCGCCAGCAGCTTGGGGAAGAACACTGAAGCTTTCTTT
TRBD1	NA	TRBV5-1	TRBJ2-3	CASSWDRGGTDTQYF	TGCGCCAGCAGCTGGGACAGGGGAGGCACAGATACGCAGTATTTT
TRBD1	NA	TRBV6-5	TRBJ2-1	CASSQTGASYNEQFF	TGTGCCAGCAGTCAGACAGGGGCCTCCTACAATGAGCAGTTCTTC
NA	NA	TRBV3-1/TRBV3-2	TRBJ1-4	CASSQDTAENEKLFF	TGTGCCAGCAGCCAAGATACGGCAGAGAATGAAAAACTGTTTTTT
NA	NA	TRBV30	TRBJ1-1	CAEQGRGNTEAFF	TGTGCCGAACAGGGTAGGGGGAACACTGAAGCTTTCTTT
NA	NA	TRBV10-3	TRBJ1-2	CAISPTSSSVRGYTF	TGTGCCATCAGTCCTACCTCCAGTTCAGTTCGTGGCTACACCTTC
NA	NA	TRBV10-3	TRBJ1-2	CAISEPQEGGYTF	TGTGCCATCAGTGAACCGCAGGAGGGTGGCTACACCTTC
NA	once	TRBV24-1	TRBJ1-5	CATSDIDTNQPQHF	TGTGCCACCAGTGATATCGATACCAATCAGCCCCAGCATTTT
TRBD2	NA	TRBV11-3	TRBJ2-5	CASSLESGRTETQYF	TGTGCCAGCAGCTTAGAGAGCGGGAGGACGGAGACCCAGTACTTC
NA	NA	TRBV19	TRBJ2-7	CASSIISTDEAYEQYF	TGTGCCAGTAGTATTATATCGACAGACGAGGCCTACGAGCAGTACTTC
NA	few	TRBV7-2	TRBJ2-7	CASSQRLPYEQYF	TGTGCCAGCAGCCAACGACTTCCCTACGAGCAGTACTTC
NA	NA	TRBV19	TRBJ1-2	CASSILSNLNYGYTF	TGTGCCAGTAGTATACTCTCGAACCTGAACTATGGCTACACCTTC
TRBD1	NA	TRBV5-1	TRBJ2-4	CASSLAPGQGNIQYF	TGCGCCAGCAGCTTGGCCCCGGGACAGGGTAACATTCAGTACTTC
NA	NA	TRBV6-5	TRBJ1-6	CASRGVVHRESPLHF	TGTGCCAGCCGGGGCGTGGTTCACAGGGAATCACCCCTCCACTTT
NA	NA	TRBV7-9	TRBJ2-2	CASSLSLARSNTGELFF	TGTGCCAGCAGCTTAAGTCTGGCGAGATCGAACACCGGGGAGCTGTTTTTT
NA	NA	TRBV6-5	TRBJ1-6	CASSYSAGAASPLHF	TGTGCCAGCAGTTACTCGGCAGGGGCCGCATCACCCCTCCACTTT
NA	NA	TRBV3-1/TRBV3-2	TRBJ2-6	CASSRTEVSGANVLTF	TGTGCCAGCAGCCGGACCGAGGTCTCTGGGGCCAACGTCCTGACTTTC
NA	NA	TRBV29-1	TRBJ1-1	CSVAFGPEAFF	TGCAGCGTTGCTTTCGGCCCCGAAGCTTTCTTT
NA	few	TRBV18	TRBJ1-1	CASSPVPGGDTEAFF	TGTGCCAGCTCACCAGTCCCCGGGGGGGACACTGAAGCTTTCTTT
NA	NA	TRBV3-1/TRBV3-2	TRBJ1-1	CASSQVDGAGTEAFF	TGTGCCAGCAGCCAAGTCGACGGGGCCGGAACTGAAGCTTTCTTT
NA	NA	TRBV5-1	TRBJ2-3	CASSLEARRGTQYF	TGCGCCAGCAGCTTGGAGGCTCGACGGGGTACGCAGTATTTT
NA	NA	TRBV5-1	TRBJ2-3	CASSYGPTDTQYF	TGCGCCAGCAGCTACGGGCCCACAGATACGCAGTATTTT
NA	NA	TRBV10-3	TRBJ1-1	CAISVETGTEAFF	TGTGCCATCAGTGTCGAGACTGGCACTGAAGCTTTCTTT
TRBD1	NA	TRBV10-3	TRBJ1-6	CAISAQGDLNSPLHF	TGTGCCATCAGCGCACAGGGGGACTTAAATTCACCCCTCCACTTT
NA	NA	TRBV28	TRBJ1-5	CASSLPQGFQPQHF	TGTGCCAGCAGTTTACCTCAGGGGTTTCAGCCCCAGCATTTT
NA	NA	TRBV20-1	TRBJ1-2	CSAVYGYTF	TGCAGTGCAGTGTATGGCTACACCTTC
NA	NA	TRBV21-1	TRBJ2-7	CASSIPGNRGSYEQYF	TGTGCCAGCAGCATCCCAGGGAACAGGGGTTCCTACGAGCAGTACTTC
TRBD1	NA	TRBV15	TRBJ2-7	CATSRQRIRTGASYEQYF	TGTGCCACCAGCAGACAACGGATTAGGACAGGGGCCTCCTACGAGCAGTACTTC
NA	few	TRBV7-2	TRBJ2-1	CASSFRLWGSRSYNEQFF	TGTGCCAGCAGCTTCCGGCTCTGGGGGTCGAGGTCCTACAATGAGCAGTTCTTC
TRBD2	NA	TRBV7-7	TRBJ2-1	CASSPGLAGHNEQFF	TGTGCTAGCAGCCCGGGACTAGCGGGACACAATGAGCAGTTCTTC
NA	NA	TRBV12-3/TRBV12-4	TRBJ2-7	CASSFSYEQYF	TGTGCCAGCAGTTTCAGCTACGAGCAGTACTTC
TRBD1	NA	TRBV29-1	TRBJ1-6	CSVQQGGNNSPLHF	TGCAGCGTTCAACAGGGGGGTAATAATTCACCCCTCCACTTT
NA	NA	TRBV2	TRBJ1-1	CASSTGWNTEAFF	TGTGCCAGCAGCACGGGCTGGAACACTGAAGCTTTCTTT
TRBD1	NA	TRBV6-4	TRBJ1-1	CASSDEGQLNTEAFF	TGTGCCAGCAGTGACGAGGGACAGCTGAACACTGAAGCTTTCTTT
NA	NA	TRBV12-3/TRBV12-4	TRBJ2-1	CASSWDNEQFF	TGTGCCAGCAGTTGGGACAATGAGCAGTTCTTC
NA	NA	TRBV3-1/TRBV3-2	TRBJ2-1	CASSHSGSSYNEQFF	TGTGCCAGCAGCCATAGCGGAAGCTCCTACAATGAGCAGTTCTTC
TRBD1	NA	TRBV7-3	TRBJ1-1	CASSPGQGTTEAFF	TGTGCCAGCAGCCCGGGACAGGGTACCACTGAAGCTTTCTTT
NA	NA	TRBV18	TRBJ2-5	CASSMPETGTQYF	TGTGCCAGCTCAATGCCCGAGACGGGGACCCAGTACTTC